The rows below give T cell receptor beta chains drawn from one sample of a study of T cell repertoires in cytomegalovirus infection. TCRdb redid the calling of the reads with MiXCR, one entry per CDR3 protein. The data hold roughly 87,000 distinct CDR3 sequences, with about 31% observed a single time. Their antigens are not known. The sample in question was CD8+ T cells from cultured PBMCs, obtained from culture after CMV antigen stimulation. The origin of the receptors is a human donor in good health (CMV status not recorded). Some clones in this sample may be carry-over from other donors' samples. The CDR3 runs from the conserved cysteine through the conserved F or W. A D gene is named only where the DNA matches it firmly. The listing skips clone size in some rows; elsewhere it reads once, few, many or a size class.

TRBV7-6	TRBD1	13	TRBJ2-7	few	TGTGCCAGCAGCTACGGGACAGGGTACGAGCAGTACTTC	CASSYGTGYEQYF
TRBV7-2	-	15	TRBJ2-7	-	TGTGCCAGCAGCCCGGGACCGAGCTCCTACAATGAGCAGTACTTC	CASSPGPSSYNEQYF
TRBV19	-	14	TRBJ2-1	-	TGTGCCAGTAGACCACAGGGGGGGAACAATGAGCAGTTCTTC	CASRPQGGNNEQFF
TRBV12-3/TRBV12-4	-	13	TRBJ2-5	few	TGTGCCAGCACCCCGAGGGTCCAAGAGACCCAGTACTTC	CASTPRVQETQYF
TRBV12-3/TRBV12-4	TRBD1	14	TRBJ2-5	many	TGTGCCAGCAGCCGAGGGACAGGGGAAGAGACCCAGTACTTC	CASSRGTGEETQYF
TRBV19	-	15	TRBJ1-2	-	TGTGCCAGTAGTCTCCCCGAGACAGGCTCCGATGGCTACACCTTC	CASSLPETGSDGYTF
TRBV6-1	-	13	TRBJ1-6	few	TGTGCCAGCAGGGCGCAGGGTAATTCACCCCTCCACTTT	CASRAQGNSPLHF
TRBV7-6	-	16	TRBJ2-2	few	TGTGCCAGCAGCCCTTGGTCGGGTACGAACACCGGGGAGCTGTTTTTT	CASSPWSGTNTGELFF
TRBV20-1	TRBD2	13	TRBJ2-7	-	TGCAGTGCCACTAGCGGGGGGGTCTACGAGCAGTACTTC	CSATSGGVYEQYF
TRBV7-8	TRBD2	17	TRBJ2-2	few	TGTGCCAGCAGCCGGACTAGCGGGGGCCCAAACACCGGGGAGCTGTTTTTT	CASSRTSGGPNTGELFF
TRBV7-6	-	14	TRBJ2-6	-	TGTGCCAGCAGCCCGGCCCCTGGGGCCAACGTCCTGACTTTC	CASSPAPGANVLTF
TRBV20-1	-	14	TRBJ1-2	few	TGCAGTGCCGTAGCACAGGGACTAAACTATGGCTACACCTTC	CSAVAQGLNYGYTF
TRBV12-3/TRBV12-4	-	13	TRBJ1-5	once	TGTGCCAGCAGTTTAGGCTTTATAGCGCCCCAGCATTTT	CASSLGFIAPQHF
TRBV7-3	-	14	TRBJ1-2	-	TGTGCCAGCAGCTTCCCGACCGGTGCCTATGGCTACACCTTC	CASSFPTGAYGYTF
TRBV12-3/TRBV12-4	-	11	TRBJ1-2	many	TGTGCCAGCAGTTTCGGTGATGGCTACACCTTC	CASSFGDGYTF
TRBV12-3/TRBV12-4	-	14	TRBJ1-2	-	TGTGCCAGTACTCAGGATGGGGGTTCGGGGGGCTACACCTTC	CASTQDGGSGGYTF
TRBV27	-	12	TRBJ2-1	-	TGTGCCAGCAGTTTATCGGGGACGGTGAAGTTCTTC	CASSLSGTVKFF
TRBV3-1	TRBD1	17	TRBJ2-7	-	TGTGCCAGCAGCCAAGATGCCACCGGGACAGGGAGCTACGAGCAGTACTTC	CASSQDATGTGSYEQYF
TRBV19	TRBD2	17	TRBJ2-7	-	TGTGCCAGTAGTCCCAGGACTAGCGGGGATTTACACTACGAGCAGTACTTC	CASSPRTSGDLHYEQYF
TRBV7-6	-	17	TRBJ2-6	-	TGTGCTAGCAGCTTACAAGGGTTTAGATCTGGGGCCAACGTCCTGACTTTC	CASSLQGFRSGANVLTF
TRBV7-2	-	16	TRBJ1-6	many	TGTGCCAGCAGCTTAGTATTCAGGACTGCAAATTCACCCCTCCACTTT	CASSLVFRTANSPLHF
TRBV5-6	-	15	TRBJ2-1	-	TGTGCCAGCAGCCGGGCGGCAAATCGGGAGAATGAGCAGTTCTTC	CASSRAANRENEQFF
TRBV10-3	TRBD2	11	TRBJ2-7	-	TGTGCCGCGGGGGGGGGTTACGAGCAGTACTTC	CAAGGGYEQYF
TRBV15	-	13	TRBJ2-1	few	TGTGCCACCAGCAGGGGTTTCATGAATGAGCAGTTCTTC	CATSRGFMNEQFF
TRBV7-2	-	13	TRBJ2-5	many	TGTGCCAGCAAGCTGGTGTACCAAGAGACCCAGTACTTC	CASKLVYQETQYF
TRBV7-2	-	14	TRBJ2-7	few	TGTGCCAGCAGCCCGCTGGGGCTGTCCTACGAGCAGTACTTC	CASSPLGLSYEQYF
TRBV28	-	15	TRBJ2-5	many	TGTGCCAGCAGTTCCCGGGGGGCGATGGAAGAGACCCAGTACTTC	CASSSRGAMEETQYF
TRBV19	-	14	TRBJ1-1	many	TGTGCCAGTAGTATAGGGGTGCCGAACACTGAAGCTTTCTTT	CASSIGVPNTEAFF
TRBV6-5	-	16	TRBJ2-7	few	TGTGCCAGCAGTTACGCACACAGGGGAGGGGGCTACGAGCAGTACTTC	CASSYAHRGGGYEQYF
TRBV12-3/TRBV12-4	-	14	TRBJ1-1	many	TGTGCCAGCAGTCCTACGACACTGAACACTGAAGCTTTCTTT	CASSPTTLNTEAFF
TRBV12-3/TRBV12-4	TRBD1	15	TRBJ1-1	many	TGTGCCAGCAGTTTAGGGACAGGAGGAGGCACTGAAGCTTTCTTT	CASSLGTGGGTEAFF
TRBV27	TRBD2	18	TRBJ2-3	-	TGTGCCAGCAGTTTTAGTCCCGGGACTAGCGGCGTCACAGATACGCAGTATTTT	CASSFSPGTSGVTDTQYF
TRBV4-1	TRBD2	16	TRBJ2-7	-	TGCGCCAGCAGCCCCGGACTAGCGGGGGGAGCCTACGAGCAGTACTTC	CASSPGLAGGAYEQYF
TRBV7-8	TRBD1	14	TRBJ1-3	few	TGTGCCAGCAGCCCCCGGGACAGAGGAAACACCATATATTTT	CASSPRDRGNTIYF
TRBV7-9	TRBD1	15	TRBJ2-2	-	TGTGCCAGCAGCTCGGGACAGGGGCGCACCGGGGAGCTGTTTTTT	CASSSGQGRTGELFF
TRBV29-1	-	14	TRBJ2-1	few	TGCAGCGTTGGAATGTGGGGACTTCACAATGAGCAGTTCTTC	CSVGMWGLHNEQFF
TRBV7-9	-	16	TRBJ2-2	-	TGTGCCAGCACCTCTGGGCAGGGCGCGAACACCGGGGAGCTGTTTTTT	CASTSGQGANTGELFF
TRBV19	TRBD1	14	TRBJ1-1	-	TGTGCCAGTAGTATGGTGGGCAGGGGGACTGAAGCTTTCTTT	CASSMVGRGTEAFF
TRBV5-1	-	13	TRBJ1-2	many	TGCGCCAGCAGCTTAGGCACCAACTATGGCTACACCTTC	CASSLGTNYGYTF
TRBV12-3/TRBV12-4	-	14	TRBJ2-7	-	TGTGCCAGCACCACCGGGACAAGTTCCTACGAGCAGTACTTC	CASTTGTSSYEQYF
TRBV6-6	-	15	TRBJ1-4	few	TGTGCCAGCAGTTTAATCAGGGGTTCGGGGGAAAAACTGTTTTTT	CASSLIRGSGEKLFF
TRBV6-5	-	14	TRBJ2-1	many	TGTGCCAGCAGTTACTCTGGGGAGTACAATGAGCAGTTCTTC	CASSYSGEYNEQFF
TRBV2	TRBD1	14	TRBJ1-5	-	TGTGCCAGCAGTGACGGACAGGGGATTCAGCCCCAGCATTTT	CASSDGQGIQPQHF
TRBV5-5	TRBD2	14	TRBJ2-1	few	TGTGCCAGCAGCTCCAGCGGGGGGGCCGGAGAGCAGTTCTTC	CASSSSGGAGEQFF
TRBV5-1	-	14	TRBJ2-7	-	TGCGCCAGCAGCTTGAGGGGAAGACCCTACGAGCAGTACTTC	CASSLRGRPYEQYF
TRBV28	-	15	TRBJ1-6	few	TGTGCCAGCAGTTTATTGGTACCGGATAATTCACCCCTCCACTTT	CASSLLVPDNSPLHF
TRBV19	TRBD2	15	TRBJ2-3	few	TGTGCCAGTACTCCTTGGGGGGGAAGCACAGATACGCAGTATTTT	CASTPWGGSTDTQYF
TRBV28	-	16	TRBJ1-2	-	TGTGCCAGCAGTGCCACCTGGGGGGGTAGGGAGGTGGGCTACACCTTC	CASSATWGGREVGYTF
TRBV7-2	-	14	TRBJ2-7	many	TGTGCCAGCAGCTTAGGGGACAACTCCTACGAGCAGTACTTC	CASSLGDNSYEQYF
TRBV5-6	-	13	TRBJ2-1	many	TGTGCCAGCAGCTTCCTAGCGAAGGGTGAGCAGTTCTTC	CASSFLAKGEQFF
TRBV7-8	TRBD1	15	TRBJ1-6	many	TGTGCCAGCAGCTTAGGTGTGACAGGGGAAGCACCCCTCCACTTT	CASSLGVTGEAPLHF
TRBV4-1	TRBD1	16	TRBJ1-4	-	TGCGCCAGCAGCCAAGATGGGACAGGGGGAAGTGAAAAACTGTTTTTT	CASSQDGTGGSEKLFF
TRBV6-2/TRBV6-3	TRBD2	17	TRBJ2-1	-	TGTGCCAGCAGTTACACGACTAGCGGGGGGCGTTACAATGAGCAGTTCTTC	CASSYTTSGGRYNEQFF